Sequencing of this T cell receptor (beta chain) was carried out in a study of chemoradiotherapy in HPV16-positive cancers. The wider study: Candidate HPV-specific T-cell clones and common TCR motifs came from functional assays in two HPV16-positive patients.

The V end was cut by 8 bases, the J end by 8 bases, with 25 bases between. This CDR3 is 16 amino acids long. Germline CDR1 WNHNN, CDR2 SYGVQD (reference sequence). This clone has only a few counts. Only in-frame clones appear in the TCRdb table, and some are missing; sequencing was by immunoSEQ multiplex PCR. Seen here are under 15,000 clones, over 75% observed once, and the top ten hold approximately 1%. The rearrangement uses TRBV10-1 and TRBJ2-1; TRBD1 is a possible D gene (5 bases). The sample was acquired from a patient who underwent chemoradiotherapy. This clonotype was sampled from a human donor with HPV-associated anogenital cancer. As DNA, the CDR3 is TGCGCCAGCCCGTTGTCCCAGGGATTGATTTGCGATGAGCAGTTCTTC. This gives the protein CASPLSQGLICDEQFF.